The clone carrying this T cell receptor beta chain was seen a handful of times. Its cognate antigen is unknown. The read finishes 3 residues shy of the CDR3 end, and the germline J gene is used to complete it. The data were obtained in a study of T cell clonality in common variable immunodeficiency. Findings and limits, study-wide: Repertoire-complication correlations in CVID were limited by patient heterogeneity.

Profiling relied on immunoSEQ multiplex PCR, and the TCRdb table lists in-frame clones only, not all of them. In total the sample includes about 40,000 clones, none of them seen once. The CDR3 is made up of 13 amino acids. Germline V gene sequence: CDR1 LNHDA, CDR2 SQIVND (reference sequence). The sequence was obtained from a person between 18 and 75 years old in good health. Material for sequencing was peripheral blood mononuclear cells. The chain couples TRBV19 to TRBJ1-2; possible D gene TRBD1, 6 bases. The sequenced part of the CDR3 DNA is TGTGCCAGTAGTACAGGGGATTCGGGAGGC. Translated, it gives CASSTGDSGG. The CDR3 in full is CASSTGDSGGYTF.